Presented here are 27 T cell receptor beta chains from one specimen sequenced in a study of Ad26.COV2.S vaccination and SARS-CoV-2 variants. This sample's treatment: some 20 received Ad26.COV2.S at low or high dose, single or two shots; about 5 received placebo; per-sample allocation not given. Specimen acquisition occurred on day 63 following the initial vaccine or placebo injection. Some clones are missing from TCRdb's copy, which holds only in-frame ones; the method was immunoSEQ multiplex PCR. The table lists roughly 300,000 clones, about 87% of them singletons, with approximately 5.9% in the top ten. Sequencing used peripheral blood, obtained in a trial of Ad26.COV2.S vaccine versus placebo. All receptors derive from a person between 18 and 65 years old who received the Ad26.COV2.S COVID-19 vaccine or a placebo.

The rearrangement links TRBV30 to TRBJ1-3; TRBD1 aligns across 7 bases. Germline V CDR1 and CDR2: GTSNPN, SVGIG (reference sequence). The CDR3 spans 14 residues. J gave up 5 bases and V 1 base, and 5 bases lay outside the gene matches. This CDR3 is CAWSDGRGRNTIYF. CDR3 sequence (DNA): TGTGCCTGGAGTGATGGCAGGGGGAGAAACACCATATATTTT.

CDR3 loop: CASSSQGFSGNTIYF. Here the CDR3 DNA reads TGCGCCAGCAGCTCACAGGGATTCTCTGGAAACACCATATATTTT. This chain links TRBV5-1 with TRBJ1-3, with D possibly TRBD1 on 6 matching bases. Germline V gene lookup returns CDR1 SGHRS and CDR2 YFSETQ. The CDR3 consists of 15 residues. V shed 3 bases and J shed 0 bases, with 10 bases lying between them.

J is TRBJ2-3 and V is TRBV25-1; D is ambiguous. Trimming took off 7 bases at V and 1 base at J, with 9 bases between the two ends. This CDR3 is built from 13 residues. Germline assignment: CDR1 MGHDK and CDR2 SYGVNS. CDR3 nucleotides: TGTGCCAGCACCCCTGGGGGCACAGATACGCAGTATTTT. It specifies CASTPGGTDTQYF.

The CDR3 DNA reads TGTGCCAGCAGCCTCGGTTATAATTCACCCCTCCACTTT. Amino acids: CASSLGYNSPLHF. The chain recombines TRBV6-5 with TRBJ1-6; D not resolved. Germline values: CDR1 MNHEY, CDR2 SVGAGI. Trimming took 6 bases from V and 4 from J, leaving 7 bases between them. CDR3 length equals 13 residues.

The gene calls are TRBV7-8 and TRBJ2-1; no clear D. The length of the CDR3 is 15 residues. Trimming removed 1 base from V and 9 bases from J, with 16 bases in between. From germline, CDR1 is SGHVS and CDR2 FQNEAQ. CDR3 nucleotide sequence: TGTGCCAGCAGCTTAGGTTGGGCTAGAGGCGGTGAGCAGTTCTTC. As protein: CASSLGWARGGEQFF. The full variable domain, with the rest looked up from reference TRBV7-8 and TRBJ2-1, is GAGVSQSPRYKVAKRGQDVALRCDPISGHVSLFWYQQALGQGPEFLTYFQNEAQLDKSGLPSDRFFAERPEGSVSTLKIQRTQQEDSAVYLCASSLGWARGGEQFFGPGTRLTVL.

The V gene is TRBV6-5, the J gene TRBJ2-7; D is unresolved. The V end was cut by 7 bases, the J end by 2 bases, with 9 bases between. Germline CDR1 reads MNHEY; CDR2 reads SVGAGI. The CDR3 is 12 amino acids. CDR3 sequence reads: CASKDGPYEQYF. The CDR3 DNA reads as TGTGCCAGCAAAGACGGGCCCTACGAGCAGTACTTC.

The chain carries TRBV18 and TRBJ2-7; 8 nucleotides agree with TRBD2. J was trimmed by 3 bases and V by 2 bases; bases with no gene match: 9. The germline CDR1 and CDR2 sequences are KGHSH and LQKENI. CDR3 length equals 16 residues. CDR3 coding DNA: TGTGCCAGCTCACCAGGTATAGCGGGGAGGTTCTACGAGCAGTACTTC. Translation: CASSPGIAGRFYEQYF.

The J gene is TRBJ2-1, the V gene TRBV27, with D perhaps matching TRBD1 (5 bases). Deletions cut 10 bases from V and 7 bases from J, with 8 bases between. In germline, CDR1 is MNHEY, CDR2 SMNVEV (reference sequence). The CDR3 extends over 10 amino acids. In DNA form, the CDR3 reads TGTGCCACCGGACAAAATGAGCAGTTCTTC. Protein sequence: CATGQNEQFF.

The genes are TRBV7-3 and TRBJ2-5, with a possible D match to TRBD1 (6 bases). Trimming pared 5 bases from V and 2 bases from J, leaving 9 bases between. The CDR3 length is 13 residues. From germline, CDR1 is SGHTA and CDR2 FQGTGA. The CDR3 DNA is TGTGCCAGCAGCCCAACAGGGCAAGAGACCCAGTACTTC. It specifies CASSPTGQETQYF. Complete variable domain (other parts from reference TRBV7-3 and TRBJ2-5): GAGVSQTPSNKVTEKGKYVELRCDPISGHTALYWYRQSLGQGPEFLIYFQGTGAADDSGLPNDRFFAVRPEGSVSTLKIQRTERGDSAVYLCASSPTGQETQYFGPGTRLLVL.

The chain employs TRBV6-2 or TRBV6-3 and TRBJ1-5; D gene uncertain. Germline V gives CDR1 MNHEY, CDR2 SVGEGT. V lost 7 bases and J 4 bases, leaving 14 bases between the germline ends. CDR3 length equals 14 residues. The CDR3 protein is CASTPGGSNQPQHF. For the CDR3, the DNA is TGTGCCAGCACCCCGGGTGGGTCGAATCAGCCCCAGCATTTT.

The V and J genes are TRBV7-3 and TRBJ1-5, with no clear D. Trimming stripped 4 bases from V and 9 bases from J, with 13 bases between. The CDR3 sequence is 13 residues long. Germline values: CDR1 SGHTA, CDR2 FQGTGA. This CDR3 reads CASSSARNGPQHF. CDR3 nucleotides: TGTGCCAGCAGCTCCGCCCGAAACGGGCCCCAGCATTTT.

The chain couples TRBV5-1 to TRBJ2-2; a possible D gene is TRBD1 (6 bases). Germline assignment: CDR1 SGHRS and CDR2 YFSETQ. The CDR3 extends over 17 amino acids. Trimming stripped 2 bases from V and 1 base from J, with 15 bases between. CDR3 coding DNA: TGCGCCAGCAGCTTCCCTCTAAGGGGACAGAACACCGGGGAGCTGTTTTTT. It codes for CASSFPLRGQNTGELFF.

The chain joins TRBV5-8 to TRBJ2-5, with D maybe TRBD2 (6 bases). CDR1 is SGHTS, CDR2 YDEGEE, per germline. The CDR3 covers 11 residues. V lost 4 bases and J lost 7, with 8 bases in between. The CDR3 is CASSKGGTQYF. In DNA form, the CDR3 reads TGTGCCAGCAGCAAGGGAGGGACCCAGTACTTC.

This chain joins TRBV25-1 and TRBJ2-5; perhaps TRBD2 as D (6 bases). CDR1 and CDR2 (germline): MGHDK, SYGVNS. The V end was cut by 5 bases, the J end by 5 bases, with 21 bases between. There are 16 residues in the CDR3. DNA for the CDR3: TGTGCCAGCAGTACGTGGGGGTCAGCGGAGGGGGAGACCCAGTACTTC. This encodes CASSTWGSAEGETQYF.

The chain joins TRBV27 to TRBJ1-2; D may be TRBD1 (6 bases). This CDR3 is built from 15 residues. Germline loops: CDR1 MNHEY, CDR2 SMNVEV (reference sequence). Trimming cost V 1 base and J 5 bases, with 14 bases left between them. The CDR3 region is CASSLFAGDAYGYTF. The DNA for the CDR3 is TGTGCCAGCAGTTTATTCGCAGGGGATGCGTATGGCTACACCTTC.

The rearrangement links TRBV6-5 to TRBJ1-2; D is ambiguous. The CDR3 is 13 amino acids. Germline lookup yields CDR1 MNHEY and CDR2 SVGAGI. V was clipped by 1 base and J by 5 bases, with 8 bases between them. CDR3 sequence: CASSYWAGYGYTF. The CDR3 DNA reads as TGTGCCAGCAGTTACTGGGCCGGTTATGGCTACACCTTC.

This chain connects TRBV29-1 to TRBJ1-2; the D gene is possibly TRBD1 (6 bases). Germline CDR1 and CDR2: SQVTM and ANQGSEA. V was cut by 7 bases and J by 2 bases, with 8 bases left in between. The CDR3 spans 11 residues. The CDR3 nucleotides read TGCAGCGCCACAGGGAACTATGGCTACACCTTC. Translating gives CSATGNYGYTF.

V is TRBV4-2 and J is TRBJ2-3; TRBD2 aligns across 7 bases. Germline loops: CDR1 LGHNA, CDR2 YNFKEQ. V lost 4 bases, J lost 6 bases, and 13 bases stayed unmatched. CDR3 length equals 16 residues. This CDR3 reads CASSLGMGRAGDTQYF. The CDR3 bases are TGTGCCAGCAGCCTAGGGATGGGGAGGGCCGGGGATACGCAGTATTTT.

The J gene is TRBJ1-1, the V gene TRBV7-2, with D possibly being TRBD1 (6 bases). The V gene's germline CDR1 is SGHTA and CDR2 FQGNSA. The CDR3 is made up of 15 amino acids. V shed 2 bases and J shed 5 bases, with 15 bases lying between them. The CDR3 sequence: CASSLTTGAPTEAFF. The CDR3 DNA reads TGTGCCAGCAGCTTAACTACGGGGGCGCCTACTGAAGCTTTCTTT.

The CDR3 is CASSFSGRNEKLFF. The CDR3 DNA sequence: TGTGCCAGCAGCTTTTCGGGGCGAAATGAAAAACTGTTTTTT. The chain links TRBV11-2 to TRBJ1-4; tentatively, D is TRBD1 (5 bases). The CDR3 is 14 residues long. The germline V gene has CDR1 SGHAT and CDR2 FQNNGV. Trimming left V 3 bases short and J 5 bases short, with 10 bases between.

Only one count was recorded for this clone. The chain carries TRBV11-2 and TRBJ2-3; D could derive from TRBD1 or TRBD2 (6 bases each). With 5 bases removed from V and 5 bases from J, the gap between germline ends came to 23 bases. In germline, CDR1 is SGHAT, CDR2 FQNNGV. The CDR3 runs to 17 residues. Here the CDR3 reads CASSPPGGTSTKDTQYF. Written as DNA, the CDR3 is TGTGCCAGCAGCCCCCCCGGGGGCACGAGTACCAAAGATACGCAGTATTTT.

The genes are TRBV19 and TRBJ1-5, with 8 bases matching TRBD1. Unmatched junction bases numbered 11, after V lost 4 bases and J lost 6 bases. CDR1 and CDR2 from the germline V gene are LNHDA and SQIVND (reference sequence). The CDR3 spans 16 residues. The CDR3 bases are TGTGCCAGTAGTAAGATTCCCGGGACAGGCTTTCAGCCCCAGCATTTT. This codes for CASSKIPGTGFQPQHF.

V usage is TRBV3-1 (or the pseudogene TRBV3-2) and J usage is TRBJ2-7; 7 nucleotides agree with TRBD1. The V segment lost 5 bases and the J segment 3 bases; nucleotides outside the gene matches: 7. Per the germline V gene, CDR1 is LGHDT and CDR2 is YNNKEL (reference sequence). CDR3 length: 14 amino acids. CDR3 coding DNA: TGTGCCAGCAGCGACCGGACAGGCCTCTACGAGCAGTACTTC. Residues: CASSDRTGLYEQYF.

This CDR3 is CASSQVRGSYNEQFF. CDR3 nucleotide sequence: TGCGCCAGCAGCCAAGTCAGGGGTTCCTACAATGAGCAGTTCTTC. The rearrangement links TRBV4-3 to TRBJ2-1; D perhaps matches TRBD1 (6 bases). Trimming removed 1 base at V and 1 base at J, with 8 bases between. CDR3 length: 15 amino acids. Germline loops: CDR1 LGHNA, CDR2 YSLEER.

J is TRBJ2-2 and V is TRBV5-4; 7 positions agree with TRBD2. The germline V gene has CDR1 SGHNT and CDR2 YYREEE (reference sequence). Losses at the gene ends were 4 bases for V and 2 bases for J; bases not matched to a gene: 11. This CDR3 contains 17 residues. The CDR3 nucleotides are TGTGCCAGCAGCCCTGATCACGGGGGGATAAACACCGGGGAGCTGTTTTTT. Amino acid sequence: CASSPDHGGINTGELFF.

Points on this clone: Additional DNA sequences in this sample encode the identical CDR3. The V and J genes are TRBV4-3 and TRBJ2-2; D not certain. Per germline, CDR1 LGHNA and CDR2 YSLEER. V was clipped by 2 bases and J by 5 bases, with 3 bases between them. This CDR3 contains 12 residues. The CDR3 DNA follows: TGCGCCAGCAGCCAACAGACCGGGGAGCTGTTTTTT. This codes for CASSQQTGELFF.

This sequence joins TRBV7-3 and TRBJ2-3; 8 bases line up with TRBD1. Germline-derived CDR1 and CDR2 are SGHTA and FQGTGA. CDR3 length: 15 residues. V lost 5 bases to trimming and J lost 1 base; unmatched junction nucleotides: 5. The CDR3: CASSPPGQGTDTQYF. For the CDR3, the DNA is TGTGCCAGCAGCCCACCGGGACAGGGCACAGATACGCAGTATTTT.